Below are 25 T cell receptor beta chains sequenced from a single sample in a study of early T cells in non-severe SARS-CoV-2 infection. Each CDR3 protein gets one entry after TCRdb re-called the 5' RACE reads with MiXCR. The sample shows 45,000 or so distinct CDR3 sequences, roughly 10% of them seen only once. The sample taken for sequencing was whole blood. The receptors were gathered from an adult who was a healthcare worker with PCR-confirmed SARS-CoV-2 infection or an uninfected control (not recorded which).

V and J are TRBV20-1 and TRBJ2-7, with D tentatively TRBD2 (5 bases). CDR3 length: 13 residues. Per the germline V gene, CDR1 is DFQATT and CDR2 is SNEGSKA (reference sequence). Trimming took off 2 bases at V and 0 bases at J, with 8 bases between the two ends. CDR3: CSARTSLSYEQYF. The DNA of the CDR3 is TGCAGTGCTAGAACTAGTCTCTCCTACGAGCAGTACTTC.

This clonotype was detected a few times. V gene TRBV7-9 combines with J gene TRBJ1-5; a possible D gene is TRBD1 (6 bases). The CDR3 sequence is 16 residues long. With 2 bases removed from V and 4 bases from J, the gap between germline ends came to 15 bases. Germline loops: CDR1 SEHNR, CDR2 FQNEAQ (reference sequence). This chain's CDR3 is CASSLWRDTGNQPQHF. The CDR3 region has the DNA TGTGCCAGCAGCTTATGGAGGGATACAGGGAATCAGCCCCAGCATTTT.

The table lists this clonotype with many counts. This rearrangement joins TRBV27 to TRBJ1-2; D is unresolved. The V end lost 4 bases, the J end lost 4 bases, and 10 bases lay between the germline ends. The germline gives CDR1 MNHEY, CDR2 SMNVEV (reference sequence). The CDR3 has 13 amino acids. In DNA, the CDR3 is TGTGCCAGCAGTTCTGACAACACCTATGGCTACACCTTC. Its translation: CASSSDNTYGYTF.

This clonotype came up many times. The chain uses TRBV11-3 and TRBJ2-1; D assignment may be TRBD1 or TRBD2 (5 bases each). The CDR3 is 17 residues long. V gave up 2 bases and J gave up 3 bases, with 17 bases separating them. Looked up from germline, CDR1 is SGHNT and CDR2 is YENEEA. The CDR3 bases are TGTGCCAGCAGCTTAAGATTAGGGGACCAGGTCTACAATGAGCAGTTCTTC. Its translation is CASSLRLGDQVYNEQFF.

This clonotype has just a few counts. The V gene is TRBV19, the J gene TRBJ2-1; D is uncertain. Germline V CDR1 and CDR2: LNHDA, SQIVND (reference sequence). V was clipped by 1 base and J by 3 bases, with 7 bases between them. This CDR3 region has 14 residues. CDR3 nucleotides: TGTGCCAGTAGTATAGGTTCCCACTACAATGAGCAGTTCTTC. Translating it yields CASSIGSHYNEQFF.

This clonotype was picked up a small number of times. The chain employs TRBV7-2 and TRBJ1-2, with D perhaps TRBD1 (5 bases). Germline values: CDR1 SGHTA, CDR2 FQGNSA. The CDR3 spans 13 residues. V gave up 6 bases and J gave up 8 bases, with 16 bases separating them. The CDR3 DNA reads as TGTGCCAGCAGTCCTGCCGGGGCCGGCGGCTACACCTTC. It translates to CASSPAGAGGYTF.

For this clonotype: A read error may explain this, as a much larger clone is one base away. The chain is built from TRBV4-3 and TRBJ2-3; TRBD2 is a possible D gene (6 bases). Germline V lookup: CDR1 LGHNA, CDR2 YSLEER. The CDR3 extends over 14 amino acids. With 5 bases removed from V and 4 bases from J, the gap between germline ends came to 13 bases. The CDR3 here is CASSLRLGPDTQYF. The CDR3 coding sequence is TGCGCCAGCAGCTTACGACTAGGCCCAGATACGCAGTATTTT.

This clonotype has just a few counts. The genes are TRBV9 and TRBJ1-1; tentative D call: TRBD1 (5 bases). The V and J ends lost 0 bases and 4 bases respectively, with 10 bases between them. CDR3 length: 14 residues. Germline CDR1 and CDR2: SGDLS and YYNGEE. In nucleotides, the CDR3 is TGTGCCAGCAGCGTAGTCCCACAGGCCACTGAAGCTTTCTTT. This codes for CASSVVPQATEAFF.

Comment on this clonotype: A single base separates this from a much larger clone, so it may be a read error. This chain joins TRBV29-1 and TRBJ2-2, with D maybe TRBD2 (6 bases). V shed 7 bases and J shed 6 bases, with 15 bases lying between them. The CDR3 loop spans 13 amino acids. The V gene's germline CDR1 is SQVTM and CDR2 ANQGSEA. CDR3 sequence: CSGRGTDAGELFF. In DNA, the CDR3 is TGCAGCGGAAGAGGGACTGACGCCGGGGAGCTGTTTTTT.

There are a few counts of this clonotype. V is TRBV7-9 and J is TRBJ1-1; no clear D. Trimming took 3 bases from V and 1 from J, leaving 6 bases between them. CDR1 and CDR2 from the germline V gene are SEHNR and FQNEAQ (reference sequence). CDR3 size: 13 residues. The CDR3 DNA follows: TGTGCCAGCAGCTTCATGCGGAACACTGAAGCTTTCTTT. Amino acids: CASSFMRNTEAFF. Full variable domain (outside the CDR3, taken from reference TRBV7-9 and TRBJ1-1): DTGVSQNPRHKITKRGQNVTFRCDPISEHNRLYWYRQTLGQGPEFLTYFQNEAQLEKSRLLSDRFSAERPKGSFSTLEIQRTEQGDSAMYLCASSFMRNTEAFFGQGTRLTVV.

This clonotype came up a few times. V gene TRBV7-2 combines with J gene TRBJ2-3, with 13 bases that match TRBD2. The CDR3 consists of 17 residues. Germline-derived CDR1 and CDR2 are SGHTA and FQGNSA. V was pared by 4 bases and J by 0 bases, with 4 bases of the junction left unmatched. The CDR3: CASSSGLAGPSTDTQYF. CDR3 in DNA: TGTGCCAGCAGCTCGGGACTAGCGGGGCCTAGCACAGATACGCAGTATTTT.

By sample fraction, this clonotype is medium-sized (0.01 to 0.1%). One end of the junction is discordant with germline, which a read error may explain. CDR3 residues: CSAGRGDRVSHEQYF. The CDR3 DNA is TGCAGTGCTGGTAGAGGGGACAGGGTCTCCCACGAGCAGTACTTC. The chain carries TRBV20-1 and TRBJ2-7, with 9 bases aligning to TRBD1. The germline gives CDR1 DFQATT, CDR2 SNEGSKA (reference sequence). This CDR3 comprises 15 residues.

This clonotype has just a few counts. V gene TRBV6-2 or TRBV6-3 combines with J gene TRBJ2-1, with D uncertain. This CDR3 has 13 residues. Trimming pared 4 bases from V and 5 bases from J, leaving 9 bases between. Germline CDR1 reads MNHEY; CDR2 reads SVGEGT. The DNA for the CDR3 is TGTGCCAGCAGTTCTTTCACCAACAATGAGCAGTTCTTC. It encodes CASSSFTNNEQFF.

V gene TRBV6-5 combines with J gene TRBJ2-7; TRBD2 might be the D (6 bases). Germline CDR1 and CDR2: MNHEY and SVGAGI. This CDR3 spans 12 amino acids. V lost 5 bases and J 7 bases, leaving 12 bases between the germline ends. The CDR3 DNA reads as TGTGCCAGCAGTCGGCGGGACCGGGAGCAGTACTTC. Translation gives CASSRRDREQYF.

At least ten counts were recorded for this clonotype. This chain uses TRBV13 with TRBJ2-3, with D possibly being TRBD2 (6 bases). V lost 5 bases and J lost 3, with 18 bases in between. The germline V gene encodes CDR1 PRHDT and CDR2 FYEKMQ (reference sequence). The CDR3 length is 16 residues. Here the CDR3 reads CASSDRVSGVTDTQYF. The CDR3 DNA sequence: TGTGCCAGCAGCGATAGGGTATCGGGGGTGACAGATACGCAGTATTTT. The complete variable domain, with remaining parts taken from reference TRBV13 and TRBJ2-3, reads AAGVIQSPRHLIKEKRETATLKCYPIPRHDTVYWYQQGPGQDPQFLISFYEKMQSDKGSIPDRFSAQQFSDYHSELNMSSLELGDSALYFCASSDRVSGVTDTQYFGPGTRLTVL.

This clonotype has only a few counts. This chain links TRBV15 with TRBJ1-1; no definite D call. This CDR3 region has 13 residues. Trimming took 8 bases from V and 0 from J, leaving 10 bases between them. Germline V gene data show CDR1 as LNHNV and CDR2 as YYDKDF (reference sequence). The CDR3 here is CATRPRVNTEAFF. The CDR3 DNA reads TGTGCCACCCGTCCCCGCGTGAACACTGAAGCTTTCTTT.

This clonotype was seen many times. The V and J genes are TRBV5-6 and TRBJ1-4; perhaps TRBD1 as D (6 bases). Germline lookup yields CDR1 SGHDT and CDR2 YYEEEE. V was trimmed by 4 bases and J by 3 bases, leaving 13 bases between them. The CDR3 runs 15 residues. The CDR3 nucleotides are TGTGCCAGCAGCAGACCAGGGGAGGCTAATGAAAAACTGTTTTTT. Protein product: CASSRPGEANEKLFF.

This clonotype was detected only a few times. The chain combines TRBV7-9 with TRBJ1-5, with D possibly being TRBD1 (5 bases). There are 13 residues in the CDR3. The germline V gene has CDR1 SEHNR and CDR2 FQNEAQ (reference sequence). Trimming shortened V by 7 bases and J by 1 base, and 8 bases separated the two germline ends. The DNA for the CDR3 is TGTGCCAGCACTCAGGGCAGCAATCAGCCCCAGCATTTT. Protein: CASTQGSNQPQHF.

This clonotype was seen at least ten times. The V gene is TRBV29-1, the J gene TRBJ2-7; D not certain. Trimming removed 5 bases from V and 2 bases from J, with 7 bases in between. Germline V lookup: CDR1 SQVTM, CDR2 ANQGSEA. The CDR3 loop spans 11 amino acids. This CDR3 reads CSVQGTYEQYF. In nucleotides, the CDR3 is TGCAGCGTTCAAGGGACCTACGAGCAGTACTTC.

The chain recombines TRBV12-3 or TRBV12-4 with TRBJ2-3, with 9 bases lining up with TRBD2. V lost 4 bases, J lost 6 bases, and 8 bases stayed unmatched. The CDR3 consists of 15 residues. The CDR3 region is CASSSKRGAPDTQYF. The CDR3 region has the DNA TGTGCCAGCAGTTCAAAGCGGGGGGCCCCTGATACGCAGTATTTT.

This chain joins TRBV18 and TRBJ2-7, with 12 bases matching TRBD1. The germline gives CDR1 KGHSH, CDR2 LQKENI. This CDR3 region has 14 residues. Trimming cost V 6 bases and J 5 bases; bases outside gene matches: 5. The CDR3 coding sequence is TGTGCCAGCTCGGTCGGGACAGGGGGCCACGAGCAGTACTTC. Amino acids: CASSVGTGGHEQYF.

This clonotype came up many times. The rearrangement uses TRBV2 and TRBJ1-5; 7 bases match TRBD1. This CDR3 has 16 amino acids. The V and J ends lost 5 bases and 5 bases, in that order; junction bases with no gene match: 12. CDR1 is SNHLY and CDR2 is FYNNEI in the germline V gene. CDR3 protein: CASSRNRGEFHQPQHF. CDR3 nucleotide sequence: TGTGCCAGCAGTCGGAACAGGGGAGAATTCCATCAGCCCCAGCATTTT.

There are many counts of this clonotype. The chain couples TRBV14 to TRBJ2-3; a possible D gene is TRBD1 (5 bases). The CDR3 has 15 residues. Germline V gene data show CDR1 as SGHDN and CDR2 as FVKESK. Trimming left V 0 bases short and J 4 bases short, with 11 bases between. CDR3 in DNA: TGTGCCAGCAGCCAAGATGGGGCGTCGGCAGATACGCAGTATTTT. This encodes CASSQDGASADTQYF.

The chain recombines TRBV6-6 with TRBJ1-5; a weak D match, TRBD1 (6 bases). V was trimmed by 5 bases and J by 4 bases, leaving 18 bases between them. The CDR3 has 16 amino acids. Germline loops: CDR1 MNHNY, CDR2 SVGAGI (reference sequence). CDR3 protein: CASSQSHTGRNQPQHF. CDR3 coding DNA: TGTGCCAGCAGTCAGTCACATACAGGGCGGAATCAGCCCCAGCATTTT.

This clonotype was detected ten times or more. The rearrangement uses TRBV7-2 and TRBJ2-5; the D gene is possibly TRBD2 (6 bases). Trimming cost V 2 bases and J 2 bases, with 12 bases left between them. CDR1 is SGHTA, CDR2 FQGNSA, per germline. This CDR3 is 15 amino acids long. In DNA form, the CDR3 reads TGTGCCAGCAGCTTACCCACGGGAGCACAAGAGACCCAGTACTTC. It yields the protein CASSLPTGAQETQYF.